This T cell receptor (beta chain) was observed in a study of beta chain features in type 1 diabetes. Study-wide findings and caveats: Significant though moderate, a shortening of TCRB CDR3s appeared in all four CD4+ subsets of Type 1 diabetes patients.

V was pared by 8 bases and J by 0 bases, with 17 bases between. The CDR3 spans 15 residues. Germline assignment: CDR1 MNHEY and CDR2 SVGAGI. To note about this clone: Its antigen is currently unknown.

Investigators reverse transcribed all isolated RNA, so they sequenced expressed TCRB transcripts. The method was immunoSEQ multiplex PCR; TCRdb's version includes in-frame clones alone and lacks a portion of them. The table includes 300,000 to 400,000 clones, approximately 10% detected once. The TCR comes from a young man with type 1 diabetes. This chain uses TRBV6-5 with TRBJ2-7; D is possibly TRBD2 (5 bases). Input material: central memory CD4+ T cells from blood. Written as DNA, the CDR3 is TGTGCCAGCCGATTGGAGGTGTGGAGCTCCTACGAGCAGTACTTC. The encoded protein is CASRLEVWSSYEQYF.